Listed here are 26 T cell receptor beta chains from one sample, sequenced in a study of T cell repertoires in cytomegalovirus infection. Via MiXCR, TCRdb re-called the reads, giving one row per CDR3 protein. The sample shows around 250,000 distinct CDR3 sequences, over 15% of them seen only once. Sequenced: CD8+ T cells from PBMCs. These receptors came from a human donor in good health (CMV status not recorded). Some clones in this sample may be carry-over from other donors' samples.

This clonotype was found a few times. V gene TRBV7-9 combines with J gene TRBJ2-1; either TRBD1 or TRBD2 may fit D (5 bases each). Deletions cut 6 bases from V and 9 bases from J, with 9 bases between. Per the germline V gene, CDR1 is SEHNR and CDR2 is FQNEAQ (reference sequence). The CDR3 covers 11 residues. CDR3 protein: CASRLDSEQFF. The CDR3 DNA reads as TGTGCCAGCAGACTAGACAGTGAGCAGTTCTTC. Looking up the rest from reference TRBV7-9 and TRBJ2-1 gives the full variable domain: DTGVSQNPRHKITKRGQNVTFRCDPISEHNRLYWYRQTLGQGPEFLTYFQNEAQLEKSRLLSDRFSAERPKGSFSTLEIQRTEQGDSAMYLCASRLDSEQFFGPGTRLTVL.

This chain links TRBV2 with TRBJ1-2; a weak D match, TRBD1 (5 bases). The CDR3 length is 12 residues. The ends were cut back, 6 bases at V and 6 bases at J, with 11 bases in the middle. Germline CDR1 and CDR2: SNHLY and FYNNEI. CDR3 bases: TGTGCCAGCAGCGCTCAGGGAAATGGCTACACCTTC. Its protein product is CASSAQGNGYTF. Combining the CDR3 with reference TRBV2 and TRBJ1-2 gives the whole variable domain EPEVTQTPSHQVTQMGQEVILRCVPISNHLYFYWYRQILGQKVEFLVSFYNNEISEKSEIFDDQFSVERPDGSNFTLKIRSTKLEDSAMYFCASSAQGNGYTFGSGTRLTVV.

The chain links TRBV7-8 to TRBJ2-3; D perhaps matches TRBD1 (5 bases). The CDR3 runs to 15 residues. Trimming shortened V by 6 bases and J by 1 base, and 14 bases separated the two germline ends. Per the germline V gene, CDR1 is SGHVS and CDR2 is FQNEAQ. DNA for the CDR3: TGTGCCAGCAGATTGGGGCTGCCTGGCACAGATACGCAGTATTTT. This codes for CASRLGLPGTDTQYF.

This clonotype was found many times. The rearrangement joins TRBV25-1 to TRBJ1-5; D not certain. The V gene lost 8 bases and the J gene lost 2 bases, with 22 bases spanning the gap. The CDR3 runs 17 residues. The germline V gene encodes CDR1 MGHDK and CDR2 SYGVNS. CDR3 nucleotides: TGTGCCAGCCCCTTTCCTGACGCTCCGAGGGGCAATCAGCCCCAGCATTTT. Translation: CASPFPDAPRGNQPQHF. The whole variable domain, remainder taken from reference TRBV25-1 and TRBJ1-5, is EADIYQTPRYLVIGTGKKITLECSQTMGHDKMYWYQQDPGMELHLIHYSYGVNSTEKGDLSSESTVSRIRTEHFPLTLESARPSHTSQYLCASPFPDAPRGNQPQHFGDGTRLSIL.

The genes are TRBV5-5 and TRBJ2-5; D tentatively fits TRBD1 or TRBD2 (5 bases each). The CDR3 consists of 15 residues. With 3 bases removed from V and 5 bases from J, the gap between germline ends came to 17 bases. From germline, CDR1 is SGHKS and CDR2 YYEKEE (reference sequence). The CDR3 protein is CASSSIRGRWETQYF. In nucleotides, the CDR3 is TGTGCCAGCAGCTCCATTCGGGGCCGGTGGGAGACCCAGTACTTC.

In this sample, this clonotype turned up many times. The chain carries TRBV20-1 and TRBJ2-1; D may match TRBD1 or TRBD2 (5 bases each). The length of the CDR3 is 18 residues. V was clipped by 1 base and J by 2 bases, with 21 bases between them. Germline CDR1 and CDR2: DFQATT and SNEGSKA (reference sequence). In nucleotides, the CDR3 is TGCAGTGCTAGAGTATTGAGGTTAGGGGAGCGTCCCTACAATGAGCAGTTCTTC. It is translated as CSARVLRLGERPYNEQFF.

The gene calls are TRBV24-1 and TRBJ1-5; D is unclear. Trimming removed 9 bases at V and 13 bases at J, with 9 bases between. This CDR3 has 9 residues. CDR1 KGHDR and CDR2 SFDVKD come from the germline V gene. DNA of the CDR3: TGTGCCACCGTCCGGGATCAGCATTTT. This encodes CATVRDQHF.

The table lists this clonotype with many counts. This rearrangement joins TRBV12-3 or TRBV12-4 to TRBJ1-1; D remains unclear. The CDR3 is made up of 17 amino acids. V dropped 6 bases and J dropped 2 bases, with 22 bases sitting between them. The CDR3 sequence: CASSSSVWSWANTEAFF. The CDR3 coding sequence is TGTGCCAGCAGCTCAAGCGTGTGGTCGTGGGCAAACACTGAAGCTTTCTTT.

V and J are TRBV20-1 and TRBJ2-5; possible D gene TRBD2, 5 bases. The CDR3 spans 13 residues. CDR1 DFQATT and CDR2 SNEGSKA come from the germline V gene (reference sequence). Trimming took 6 bases from V and 2 from J, leaving 13 bases between them. CDR3 sequence (DNA): TGCAGTGCAAAGGGAGTCAGACAAGAGACCCAGTACTTC. Amino acids: CSAKGVRQETQYF.

In its sample, this clonotype was seen many times. V and J are TRBV7-2 and TRBJ2-5, with TRBD1 identical over 9 bases. The V gene's germline CDR1 is SGHTA and CDR2 FQGNSA. This CDR3 region has 16 residues. J gave up 5 bases and V 4 bases, and 11 bases lay outside the gene matches. The CDR3 sequence is CASSSPLGTGRETQYF. The CDR3 DNA reads TGTGCCAGCAGCTCCCCCCTAGGGACAGGGCGCGAGACCCAGTACTTC.

This clonotype appeared many times. This rearrangement joins TRBV28 to TRBJ1-5; no clear D gene. Per the germline V gene, CDR1 is MDHEN and CDR2 is SYDVKM. With 2 bases removed from V and 7 bases from J, the gap between germline ends came to 6 bases. The CDR3 totals 12 residues. The chain's CDR3 is CASSLPGQPQHF. CDR3 coding DNA: TGTGCCAGCAGTTTACCAGGCCAGCCCCAGCATTTT.

This rearrangement joins TRBV28 to TRBJ2-1; weak D call: TRBD2 (6 bases). In germline, CDR1 is MDHEN, CDR2 SYDVKM. Trimming stripped 2 bases from V and 7 bases from J, with 15 bases between. There are 15 residues in the CDR3. CDR3 bases: TGTGCCAGCAGTTTACCCCGGGACTCACCGAATGAGCAGTTCTTC. Translating it yields CASSLPRDSPNEQFF.

This clonotype was observed many times. The CDR3: CASSLAGRTDTQYF. CDR3 in DNA: TGTGCCAGCAGTTTGGCGGGACGAACAGATACGCAGTATTTT. The chain carries TRBV12-3 or TRBV12-4 and TRBJ2-3; tentatively, D is TRBD2 (6 bases). Between the trimmed V and J ends, which lost 3 bases and 3 bases, there was a span of 10 bases. This CDR3 has 14 amino acids.

This clonotype was counted between two and nine times. The chain joins TRBV28 to TRBJ1-3; D is ambiguous. CDR3 size: 12 residues. V was shortened by 8 bases and J by 10 bases, with 15 bases between the two germline ends. The germline V gene has CDR1 MDHEN and CDR2 SYDVKM. CDR3 sequence reads: CASEEMDRTIYF. The CDR3 nucleotides are TGTGCCAGCGAAGAAATGGACCGAACCATATATTTT.

This chain connects TRBV6-2 or TRBV6-3 to TRBJ2-1; 11 positions agree with TRBD2. The V gene's germline CDR1 is MNHEY and CDR2 SVGEGT. J was trimmed by 2 bases and V by 5 bases; bases with no gene match: 20. The CDR3 loop spans 21 amino acids. The CDR3: CASSLDEGALTSGGPYNEQFF. CDR3 DNA: TGTGCCAGCAGTCTTGACGAGGGGGCCCTTACTAGCGGGGGCCCCTACAATGAGCAGTTCTTC.

The CDR3 nucleotides read TGCGCCAGCAGCCAGGACAACTTAGCGGGGTTAAACAATGAGCAGTTCTTC. It specifies CASSQDNLAGLNNEQFF. The J gene is TRBJ2-1, the V gene TRBV4-1, with 8 bases matching TRBD2. CDR3 size: 17 residues. CDR1 and CDR2 from the germline V gene are MGHRA and YSYEKL. V lost 3 bases and J lost 5; bases outside the gene matches: 12.

The chain combines TRBV5-1 with TRBJ2-7; 11 bases are shared with TRBD1. J was trimmed by 5 bases and V by 4 bases; bases with no gene match: 11. This CDR3 is built from 16 residues. Germline CDR1 reads SGHRS; CDR2 reads YFSETQ. The chain's CDR3 is CASSGGTGGRGDEQYF. In DNA, the CDR3 is TGCGCCAGCAGCGGGGGGACAGGGGGTCGTGGGGACGAGCAGTACTTC. The full variable domain, with the rest looked up from reference TRBV5-1 and TRBJ2-7, is KAGVTQTPRYLIKTRGQQVTLSCSPISGHRSVSWYQQTPGQGLQFLFEYFSETQRNKGNFPGRFSGRQFSNSRSEMNVSTLELGDSALYLCASSGGTGGRGDEQYFGPGTRLTVT.

This clonotype showed up many times. CDR3 DNA: TGCGCCAGCAGCCAAGATCCTAGCGGGGGAAATGAGCAGTTCTTC. It translates to CASSQDPSGGNEQFF. The V call is TRBV4-1, the J call TRBJ2-1; TRBD2 aligns across 10 bases. The CDR3 runs 15 residues. The J segment lost 7 bases and the V segment lost 0 bases, leaving 3 bases of the junction unmatched. CDR1 is MGHRA, CDR2 YSYEKL, per germline.

This clonotype was detected many times. The genes are TRBV6-1 and TRBJ2-3; no firm D call. This CDR3 is built from 17 residues. Between the trimmed V and J ends, which lost 4 bases and 2 bases, there was a span of 19 bases. The germline V gene has CDR1 MNHNS and CDR2 SASEGT. The CDR3 is CASSGRLLSSVTDTQYF. The CDR3 region has the DNA TGTGCCAGCAGTGGGAGACTCTTATCAAGCGTCACAGATACGCAGTATTTT.

This rearrangement joins TRBV27 to TRBJ2-1, with D perhaps given as TRBD1 or TRBD2 (6 bases each). The germline V gene encodes CDR1 MNHEY and CDR2 SMNVEV (reference sequence). The V gene lost 8 bases and the J gene lost 9 bases, with 14 bases spanning the gap. This CDR3 comprises 12 residues. As DNA, the CDR3 is TGTGCCAGCGGACAGCCGGGACTTGAGCAGTTCTTC. As protein: CASGQPGLEQFF.

The table lists this clonotype with many counts. V gene TRBV20-1 combines with J gene TRBJ2-5, with 9 positions matching TRBD2. CDR1 is DFQATT, CDR2 SNEGSKA, per germline (reference sequence). CDR3 length: 18 residues. After removal of 1 base from V and 1 base from J, the junction contained 13 bases not matched to a gene. CDR3 sequence reads: CSARGGREQRGVQETQYF. CDR3 sequence (DNA): TGCAGTGCTAGAGGTGGCCGGGAGCAGCGGGGGGTCCAAGAGACCCAGTACTTC.

This clonotype came up many times. The chain recombines TRBV7-2 with TRBJ2-3; weak D call: TRBD2 (5 bases). The V gene lost 1 base and the J gene lost 4 bases, with 15 bases spanning the gap. CDR3 length: 16 amino acids. Germline V gives CDR1 SGHTA, CDR2 FQGNSA. The CDR3, as DNA: TGTGCCAGCAGCTTAGTTTACAGCGGACTCCCAGATACGCAGTATTTT. This gives the protein CASSLVYSGLPDTQYF.

J is TRBJ1-2 and V is TRBV4-2; a possible D gene is TRBD1 (5 bases). Germline values: CDR1 LGHNA, CDR2 YNFKEQ. The CDR3 is 19 residues long. Trimming left V 0 bases short and J 6 bases short, with 26 bases between. The CDR3 loop reads CASSQDETVSVSQFDGYTF. In nucleotides, the CDR3 is TGTGCCAGCAGCCAAGATGAGACAGTCTCCGTTTCCCAGTTTGATGGCTACACCTTC.

V usage is TRBV13 and J usage is TRBJ2-7; 7 bases map to TRBD1. This CDR3 has 14 amino acids. The V gene end was trimmed by 4 bases and the J gene end by 3 bases; junction bases not matched to a gene: 6. Germline V gives CDR1 PRHDT, CDR2 FYEKMQ (reference sequence). CDR3 sequence: CASSSPGQFYEQYF. CDR3 nucleotides: TGTGCCAGCAGCTCCCCGGGACAGTTCTACGAGCAGTACTTC.

The CDR3 sequence: CASSQDPIVAGYGYTF. The CDR3 nucleotides read TGCGCCAGCAGCCAAGATCCCATCGTCGCTGGCTATGGCTACACCTTC. This chain uses TRBV4-1 with TRBJ1-2; D is undetermined. Trimming removed 0 bases from V and 4 bases from J, with 15 bases in between. The germline CDR1 and CDR2 sequences are MGHRA and YSYEKL. The CDR3 sequence is 16 residues long.

The gene calls are TRBV28 and TRBJ2-7; D perhaps matches TRBD1 (5 bases). This CDR3 region has 13 residues. The germline CDR1 and CDR2 sequences are MDHEN and SYDVKM. Trimming took off 3 bases at V and 5 bases at J, with 11 bases between the two ends. This CDR3 reads CASSFQGPNEQYF. CDR3 in DNA: TGTGCCAGCAGTTTCCAGGGTCCCAACGAGCAGTACTTC.